Listed below are T cell receptor beta chains from one sample, sequenced in a study of blood T cell repertoires in COVID-19. Only in-frame clones appear in the TCRdb table, and some are missing; sequencing was by immunoSEQ multiplex PCR. Of around 240,000 clones listed, about nine tenths are singletons. Sample: PBMCs or T cells enriched from blood (not recorded which). Receptor source: a human donor in a cohort exposed to, infected with or recovered from COVID-19 (not recorded which). The donor label of this sample is uncertain. Each CDR3 is given with its conserved first and last residue. The D gene is left open where the match is weak. Clone size appears in some rows only: once, few, many, or a class for an expanded clone.

D gene: TRBD1; V gene: TRBV9; clone size: few; J gene: TRBJ1-6; CDR3 protein: CASSVDRGASPLHF; CDR3 DNA: TGTGCCAGCAGCGTCGACAGGGGTGCGTCACCCCTCCACTTT
D gene: TRBD1; V gene: TRBV5-1; clone size: once; J gene: TRBJ2-7; CDR3 protein: CASSFRGQYEQYF; CDR3 DNA: TGCGCCAGCAGCTTTAGGGGACAGTACGAGCAGTACTTC
D gene: TRBD2; V gene: TRBV6-7; clone size: NA; J gene: TRBJ2-1; CDR3 protein: CASSYQRGAYNEQFF; CDR3 DNA: TGTGCCAGCAGTTACCAGCGGGGGGCCTACAATGAGCAGTTCTTC
D gene: NA; V gene: TRBV5-1; clone size: NA; J gene: TRBJ2-2; CDR3 protein: CASSLDPPETGELFF; CDR3 DNA: TGCGCCAGCAGCTTGGACCCCCCTGAGACCGGGGAGCTGTTTTTT
D gene: TRBD1; V gene: TRBV27; clone size: NA; J gene: TRBJ1-1; CDR3 protein: CASSFRTGGTEAFF; CDR3 DNA: TGTGCCAGCAGTTTCCGGACAGGGGGCACTGAAGCTTTCTTT
D gene: NA; V gene: TRBV11-2; clone size: NA; J gene: TRBJ2-5; CDR3 protein: CASSPQETQYF; CDR3 DNA: TGTGCCAGCAGCCCTCAAGAGACCCAGTACTTC
D gene: TRBD1; V gene: TRBV7-9; clone size: NA; J gene: TRBJ2-7; CDR3 protein: CASSRGQVATVQYF; CDR3 DNA: TGTGCCAGCAGCCGGGGACAGGTGGCAACCGTGCAGTACTTC
D gene: NA; V gene: TRBV5-1; clone size: NA; J gene: TRBJ1-3; CDR3 protein: CASSPSGVPGNTIYF; CDR3 DNA: TGCGCCAGCAGCCCATCAGGGGTACCTGGAAACACCATATATTTT
D gene: TRBD2; V gene: TRBV10-3; clone size: NA; J gene: TRBJ2-3; CDR3 protein: CAISLAGGPTDTQYF; CDR3 DNA: TGTGCCATCAGTCTAGCGGGGGGGCCGACAGATACGCAGTATTTT
D gene: NA; V gene: TRBV7-2; clone size: NA; J gene: TRBJ1-4; CDR3 protein: CASSLGGVEGEKLFF; CDR3 DNA: TGTGCCAGCAGCCTGGGCGGGGTCGAGGGTGAAAAACTGTTTTTT
D gene: TRBD1; V gene: TRBV19; clone size: NA; J gene: TRBJ2-1; CDR3 protein: CASSPGTGKAYNEQFF; CDR3 DNA: TGTGCCAGTAGTCCCGGGACAGGGAAGGCCTACAATGAGCAGTTCTTC
D gene: TRBD2; V gene: TRBV7-7; clone size: NA; J gene: TRBJ2-5; CDR3 protein: CASSLGLAGAAETQYF; CDR3 DNA: TGTGCCAGCAGCTTAGGACTAGCGGGGGCTGCAGAGACCCAGTACTTC
D gene: TRBD2; V gene: TRBV19; clone size: NA; J gene: TRBJ2-2; CDR3 protein: CASSPERGNTGELFF; CDR3 DNA: TGTGCCAGTAGTCCCGAGCGGGGGAACACCGGGGAGCTGTTTTTT
D gene: TRBD2; V gene: TRBV6-5; clone size: NA; J gene: TRBJ2-5; CDR3 protein: CASSPSGGQETQYF; CDR3 DNA: TGTGCCAGCAGTCCGAGCGGGGGCCAAGAGACCCAGTACTTC
D gene: TRBD2; V gene: TRBV7-9; clone size: NA; J gene: TRBJ2-1; CDR3 protein: CASSYWTSGRPNEQFF; CDR3 DNA: TGTGCCAGCAGCTACTGGACTAGCGGGAGACCCAATGAGCAGTTCTTC